Listed below are T cell receptor beta chains from one sample, sequenced in a study of blood T cell repertoires in COVID-19. Measured with immunoSEQ multiplex PCR; TCRdb has only the in-frame clones, and not every one. The sample includes 100,000 to 150,000 clones, around 76% of them seen just once. The sample comprised peripheral blood. The source is a man aged 55 to 70 with acute or convalescent COVID-19. Each CDR3 is given without its conserved first and last residue.

v_call: TRBV18
cdr3_aa: ASSPTWVGRPDEAF

v_call: TRBV4-1
cdr3_aa: ASSQQPLAGQYEQY

v_call: TRBV5-1
cdr3_aa: ASSRTGPYEQY

v_call: TRBV2
cdr3_aa: ASSEGQLAVYNEQF

v_call: TRBV15
cdr3_aa: ATSRVRAGGGYT

v_call: TRBV25-1
cdr3_aa: ASSEYKTSGDTQY

v_call: TRBV10-3
cdr3_aa: AISGLYEQY

v_call: TRBV29-1
cdr3_aa: SVAGQGYGYT

v_call: TRBV4-2
cdr3_aa: ASSLRAGQGGTDTQY

v_call: TRBV3-1/TRBV3-2
cdr3_aa: ASSQGGGLGYT

v_call: TRBV24-1
cdr3_aa: ATSDSDRGRTEAF

v_call: TRBV24-1
cdr3_aa: ATSDSPSGGAQDTQY

v_call: TRBV6-2/TRBV6-3
cdr3_aa: ASSYPGLAGGGRSSYEQY

v_call: TRBV10-3
cdr3_aa: AISESKDNRHQPQH

v_call: TRBV6-5
cdr3_aa: ASSYDGRLGSNEQF

v_call: TRBV12-3/TRBV12-4
cdr3_aa: ASSLGQTYEQY

v_call: TRBV7-6
cdr3_aa: ASGGEGPETQY

v_call: TRBV5-1
cdr3_aa: ASSFGHLNTGELF

v_call: TRBV24-1
cdr3_aa: ATSRADTQY

v_call: TRBV5-1
cdr3_aa: ASSFGGGGIQETQY

v_call: TRBV7-6
cdr3_aa: ASSFRLAKYNEQF

v_call: TRBV6-4
cdr3_aa: ASADSDTDTQY

v_call: TRBV5-6
cdr3_aa: ASSLGTGGMNTEAF

v_call: TRBV18
cdr3_aa: ASSRPQSGSLYEQY

v_call: TRBV20-1
cdr3_aa: SASRSNSNQPQH

v_call: TRBV7-2
cdr3_aa: ASSPRRGNNSPLH

v_call: TRBV9
cdr3_aa: ASSVGTGEGLGIQY

v_call: TRBV6-5
cdr3_aa: ASSYRGRKDTQY

v_call: TRBV7-3
cdr3_aa: ASSPGGSGTEAF

v_call: TRBV29-1
cdr3_aa: SVHPTTGVWTEAF

v_call: TRBV29-1
cdr3_aa: SVGRTTNTDTQY

v_call: TRBV5-1
cdr3_aa: ASSQLGSSNNEQF

v_call: TRBV28
cdr3_aa: ASLRPQGSNQPQH

v_call: TRBV7-3
cdr3_aa: ASSLGPGDHEKLF

v_call: TRBV30
cdr3_aa: ASDRGLNTGELF

v_call: TRBV29-1
cdr3_aa: SVQGARTFEQY

v_call: TRBV7-3
cdr3_aa: ASSLSSGTSYEQY

v_call: TRBV6-1
cdr3_aa: ASSDSGRSTDTQY

v_call: TRBV6-1
cdr3_aa: ASSDFRDRGFYEQY

v_call: TRBV18
cdr3_aa: ASSPSEMNTEAF

v_call: TRBV4-1
cdr3_aa: ASSQERQGYGYT

v_call: TRBV7-2
cdr3_aa: ASSFERIRNYGYT

v_call: TRBV19
cdr3_aa: ASSMGGAWQPQH

v_call: TRBV27
cdr3_aa: ASSSQTNYGYT

v_call: TRBV9
cdr3_aa: ASSVLGGAQETQY

v_call: TRBV6-5
cdr3_aa: ASGTGIYEQY

v_call: TRBV30
cdr3_aa: AWSTGKEAF

v_call: TRBV27
cdr3_aa: ASSLSQASDTDTQY

v_call: TRBV9
cdr3_aa: ASSAASISGGKGNEQF

v_call: TRBV25-1
cdr3_aa: ASTTMGETSGSSDTQY

v_call: TRBV30
cdr3_aa: AWSATKRGPDTQY

v_call: TRBV28
cdr3_aa: ASRNTVLVTDTQY

v_call: TRBV30
cdr3_aa: AWSITGIYEQY

v_call: TRBV6-1
cdr3_aa: ASSELQGSMNTEAF

v_call: TRBV5-1
cdr3_aa: ASSIQTSGSTDTQY

v_call: TRBV9
cdr3_aa: ASSVDESSQETQY

v_call: TRBV28
cdr3_aa: ASTPRGRADTQY